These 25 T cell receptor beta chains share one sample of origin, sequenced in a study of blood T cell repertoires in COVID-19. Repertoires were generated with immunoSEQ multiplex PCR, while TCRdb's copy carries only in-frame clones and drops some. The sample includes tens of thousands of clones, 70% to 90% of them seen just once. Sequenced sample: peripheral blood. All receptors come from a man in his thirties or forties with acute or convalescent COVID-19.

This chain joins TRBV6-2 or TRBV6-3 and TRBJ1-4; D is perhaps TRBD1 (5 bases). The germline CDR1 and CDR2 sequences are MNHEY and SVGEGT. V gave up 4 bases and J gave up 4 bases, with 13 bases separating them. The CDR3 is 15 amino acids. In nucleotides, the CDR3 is TGTGCCAGCAGTTTCCAGGGCGGGAGTAATGAAAAACTGTTTTTT. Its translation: CASSFQGGSNEKLFF.

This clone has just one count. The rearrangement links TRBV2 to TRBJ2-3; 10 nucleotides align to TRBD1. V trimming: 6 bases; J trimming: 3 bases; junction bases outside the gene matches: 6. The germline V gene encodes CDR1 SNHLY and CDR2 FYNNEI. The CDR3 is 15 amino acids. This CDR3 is CASREPGQGTDTQYF. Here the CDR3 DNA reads TGTGCCAGCAGAGAACCGGGACAGGGGACAGATACGCAGTATTTT.

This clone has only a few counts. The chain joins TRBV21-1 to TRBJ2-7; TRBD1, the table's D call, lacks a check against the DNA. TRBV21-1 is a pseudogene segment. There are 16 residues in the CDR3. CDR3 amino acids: CASSKGGRDNSYEQYV. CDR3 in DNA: TGTGCCAGCAGCAAAGGTGGCAGGGACAACTCCTACGAGCAGTACGTC.

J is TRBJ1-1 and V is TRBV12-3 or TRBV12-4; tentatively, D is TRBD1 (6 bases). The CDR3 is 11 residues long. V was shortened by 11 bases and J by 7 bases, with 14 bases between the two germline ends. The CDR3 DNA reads TGTGCCGTAGGGGGACGGAATGAAGCTTTCTTT. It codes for CAVGGRNEAFF.

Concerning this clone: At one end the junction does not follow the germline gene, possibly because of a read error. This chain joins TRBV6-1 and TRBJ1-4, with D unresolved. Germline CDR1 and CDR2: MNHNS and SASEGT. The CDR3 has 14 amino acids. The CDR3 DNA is TGTGCCAGCAGGGAAGGAGGGTCTAATGAAAAACTGTTTTTT. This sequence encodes CASREGGSNEKLFF.

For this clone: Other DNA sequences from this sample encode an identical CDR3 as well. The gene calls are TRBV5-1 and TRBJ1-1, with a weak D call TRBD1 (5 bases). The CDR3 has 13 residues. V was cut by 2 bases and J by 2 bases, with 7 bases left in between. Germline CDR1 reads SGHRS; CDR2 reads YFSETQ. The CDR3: CASSFQGNTEAFF. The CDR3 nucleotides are TGCGCCAGCAGCTTCCAGGGAAACACTGAAGCTTTCTTT.

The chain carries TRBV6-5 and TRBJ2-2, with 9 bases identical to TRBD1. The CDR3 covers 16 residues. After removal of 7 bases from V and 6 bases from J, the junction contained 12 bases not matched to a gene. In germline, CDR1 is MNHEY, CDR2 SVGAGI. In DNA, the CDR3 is TGTGCCAGCACTTATAGGACAGGGGAGATGGCCGGGGAGCTGTTTTTT. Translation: CASTYRTGEMAGELFF.

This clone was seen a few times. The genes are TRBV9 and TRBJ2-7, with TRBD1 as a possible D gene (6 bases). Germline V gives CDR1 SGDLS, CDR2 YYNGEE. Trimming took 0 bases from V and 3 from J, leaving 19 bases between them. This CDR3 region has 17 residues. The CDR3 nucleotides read TGTGCCAGCAGCGTAGCTACGGGACAAGAGGAACACTACGAGCAGTACGTC. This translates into CASSVATGQEEHYEQYV.

CDR3 in DNA: TGCGCCAGCAGCTCCCTCATTAGGGGCACTGAAGCTTTCTTT. Encoded protein: CASSSLIRGTEAFF. The chain recombines TRBV5-1 with TRBJ1-1; D is perhaps TRBD1 (5 bases). CDR3 length: 14 residues. Trimming took off 3 bases at V and 4 bases at J, with 13 bases between the two ends. Per the germline V gene, CDR1 is SGHRS and CDR2 is YFSETQ.

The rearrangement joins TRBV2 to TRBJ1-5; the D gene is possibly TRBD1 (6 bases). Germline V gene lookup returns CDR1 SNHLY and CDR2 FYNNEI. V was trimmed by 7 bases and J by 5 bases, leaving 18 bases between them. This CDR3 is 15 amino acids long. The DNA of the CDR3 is TGTGCCAGCAACGACGGCAGGGGCGGCCATCAGCCCCAGCATTTT. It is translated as CASNDGRGGHQPQHF.

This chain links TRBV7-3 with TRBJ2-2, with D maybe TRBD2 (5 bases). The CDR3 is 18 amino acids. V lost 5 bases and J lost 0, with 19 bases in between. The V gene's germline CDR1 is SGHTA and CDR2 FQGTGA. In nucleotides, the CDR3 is TGTGCCAGCAGCAGACACAGTCAGGAGGCGACGAACACCGGGGAGCTGTTTTTT. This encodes CASSRHSQEATNTGELFF.

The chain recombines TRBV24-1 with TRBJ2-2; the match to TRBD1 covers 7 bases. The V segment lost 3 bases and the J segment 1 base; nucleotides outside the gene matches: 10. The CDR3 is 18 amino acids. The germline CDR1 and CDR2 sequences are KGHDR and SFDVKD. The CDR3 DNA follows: TGTGCCACCAGTGATGAGAGGCAGGGGGATCTGAACACCGGGGAGCTGTTTTTT. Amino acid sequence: CATSDERQGDLNTGELFF.

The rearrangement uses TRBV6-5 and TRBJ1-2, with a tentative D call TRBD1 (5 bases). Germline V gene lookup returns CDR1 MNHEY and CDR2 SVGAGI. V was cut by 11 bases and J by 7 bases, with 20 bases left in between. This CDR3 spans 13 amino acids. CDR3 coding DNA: TGTGCCGCCTCTCCGGGGCCCGGGAGTGGCTACACCTTC. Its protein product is CAASPGPGSGYTF.

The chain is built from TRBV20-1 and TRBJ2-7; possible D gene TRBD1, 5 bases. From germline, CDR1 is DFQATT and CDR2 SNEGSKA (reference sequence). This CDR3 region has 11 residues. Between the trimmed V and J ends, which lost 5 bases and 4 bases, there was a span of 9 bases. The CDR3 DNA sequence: TGCAGTGCTCGCAGGGTTTACGAGCAGTACTTC. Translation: CSARRVYEQYF.

The DNA of the CDR3 is TGTGCCAGCAGTCCTTACGGGGGATTCAGGTACGGCTACACCTTC. Its translation is CASSPYGGFRYGYTF. The chain is built from TRBV28 and TRBJ1-2, with a weak D call TRBD1 (5 bases). Between the trimmed V and J ends, which lost 5 bases and 8 bases, there was a span of 21 bases. CDR1 is MDHEN and CDR2 is SYDVKM in the germline V gene. There are 15 residues in the CDR3.

The CDR3 bases are TGCAGCGTTGTCAAGAGCTCCTACAATGAGCAGTTCTTC. As protein: CSVVKSSYNEQFF. The J gene is TRBJ2-1, the V gene TRBV29-1; no reliable D call. The CDR3 sequence is 13 residues long. The V and J ends lost 4 bases and 0 bases respectively, with 7 bases between them. CDR1 is SQVTM, CDR2 ANQGSEA, per germline.

The CDR3 coding sequence is TGTGCCATCAGTGACCTGGCCGGGGCAACTAATGAAAAACTGTTTTTT. This translates into CAISDLAGATNEKLFF. The chain carries TRBV10-3 and TRBJ1-4; D unresolved. Trimming took off 3 bases at V and 0 bases at J, with 11 bases between the two ends. CDR1 is ENHRY, CDR2 SYGVKD, per germline. The CDR3 loop spans 16 amino acids.

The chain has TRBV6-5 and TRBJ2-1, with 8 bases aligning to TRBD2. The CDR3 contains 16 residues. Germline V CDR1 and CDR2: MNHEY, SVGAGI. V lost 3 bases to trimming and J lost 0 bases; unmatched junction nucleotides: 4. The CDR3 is CASSYALAGSYNEQFF. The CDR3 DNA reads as TGTGCCAGCAGTTATGCCCTAGCGGGCTCCTACAATGAGCAGTTCTTC.

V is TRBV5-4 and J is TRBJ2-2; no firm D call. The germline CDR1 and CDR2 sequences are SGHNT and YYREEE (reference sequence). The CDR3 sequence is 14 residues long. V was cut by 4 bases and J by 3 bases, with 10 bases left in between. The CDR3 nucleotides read TGTGCCAGCAGCCCCATCCTATACACCGGGGAGCTGTTTTTT. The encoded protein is CASSPILYTGELFF.

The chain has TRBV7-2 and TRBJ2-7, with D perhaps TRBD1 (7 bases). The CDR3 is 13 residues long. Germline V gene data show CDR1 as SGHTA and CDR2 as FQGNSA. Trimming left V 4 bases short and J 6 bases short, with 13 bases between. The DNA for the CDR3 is TGTGCCAGCAGCTCGCGGGGACAGTCCGAGCAGTACTTC. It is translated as CASSSRGQSEQYF. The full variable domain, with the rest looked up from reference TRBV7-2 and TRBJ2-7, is GAGVSQSPSNKVTEKGKDVELRCDPISGHTALYWYRQSLGQGLEFLIYFQGNSAPDKSGLPSDRFSAERTGGSVSTLTIQRTQQEDSAVYLCASSSRGQSEQYFGPGTRLTVT.

Here the CDR3 DNA reads TGTGCCACCAGTGACTACAGACAGAACTATGGCTACACCTTC. It codes for CATSDYRQNYGYTF. The chain employs TRBV24-1 and TRBJ1-2; possible D gene TRBD1, 5 bases. V lost 4 bases, J lost 2 bases, and 10 bases lay in between. Germline V gene data show CDR1 as KGHDR and CDR2 as SFDVKD. This CDR3 has 14 amino acids.

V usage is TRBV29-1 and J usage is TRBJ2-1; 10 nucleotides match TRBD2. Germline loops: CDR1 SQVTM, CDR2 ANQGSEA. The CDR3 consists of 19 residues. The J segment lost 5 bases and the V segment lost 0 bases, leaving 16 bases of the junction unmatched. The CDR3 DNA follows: TGCAGCGTTGAAGAATTGAGGAGCGGGAGGGCCGGGGGAGACAATGAGCAGTTCTTC. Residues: CSVEELRSGRAGGDNEQFF.

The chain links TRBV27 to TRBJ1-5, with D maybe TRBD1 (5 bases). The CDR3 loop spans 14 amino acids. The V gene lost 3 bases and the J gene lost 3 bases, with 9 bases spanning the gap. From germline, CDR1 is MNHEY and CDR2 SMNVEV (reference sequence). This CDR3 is CASSFGRANQPQHF. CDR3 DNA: TGTGCCAGCAGTTTTGGCAGGGCCAATCAGCCCCAGCATTTT.

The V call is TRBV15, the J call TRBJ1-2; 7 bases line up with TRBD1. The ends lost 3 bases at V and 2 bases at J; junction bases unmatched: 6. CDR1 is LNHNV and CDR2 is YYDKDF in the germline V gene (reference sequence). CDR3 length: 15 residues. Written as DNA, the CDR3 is TGTGCCACCAGCAGCCTAGGGGGCGCAAACTATGGCTACACCTTC. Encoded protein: CATSSLGGANYGYTF.

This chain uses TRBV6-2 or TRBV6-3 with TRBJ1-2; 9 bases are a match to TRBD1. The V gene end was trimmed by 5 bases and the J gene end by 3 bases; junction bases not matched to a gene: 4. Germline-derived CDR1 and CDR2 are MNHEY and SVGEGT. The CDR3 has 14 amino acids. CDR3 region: CASSRTGGDYGYTF. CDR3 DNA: TGTGCCAGCAGTAGAACAGGGGGCGACTATGGCTACACCTTC.